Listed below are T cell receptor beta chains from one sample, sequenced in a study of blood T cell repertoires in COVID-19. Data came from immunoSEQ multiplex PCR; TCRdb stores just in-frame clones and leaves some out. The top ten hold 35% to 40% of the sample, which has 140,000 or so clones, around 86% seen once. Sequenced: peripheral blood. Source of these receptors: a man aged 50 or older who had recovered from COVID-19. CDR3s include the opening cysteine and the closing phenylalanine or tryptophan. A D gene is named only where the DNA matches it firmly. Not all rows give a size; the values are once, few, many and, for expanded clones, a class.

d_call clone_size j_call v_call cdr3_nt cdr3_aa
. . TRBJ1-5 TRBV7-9 TGTGCCAGCAGCTTAGGGTCGACGGGTCAGCCCCAGCATTTT CASSLGSTGQPQHF
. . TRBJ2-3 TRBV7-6 TGTGCCAGCAGTAGGGGGCGGGGGCAGTATTTT CASSRGRGQYF
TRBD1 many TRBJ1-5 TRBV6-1 TGTGCCAGCAGTGATCAGGGTAGGGGGCTCAGCAATCAGCCCCAGCATTTT CASSDQGRGLSNQPQHF
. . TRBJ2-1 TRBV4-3 TGCGCCAGCAGCCAAGTCTGGGGGCGACCAGACAATGAGCAGTTCTTC CASSQVWGRPDNEQFF
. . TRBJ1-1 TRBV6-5 TGTGCCAGCAGTTACGACGGGGGGGCTGCTGAAGCTTTCTTT CASSYDGGAAEAFF
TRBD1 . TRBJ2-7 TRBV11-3 TGTGCCAGCAGCTTTTCCACCGGGACAGGGGGCTACGAGCAGTACTTC CASSFSTGTGGYEQYF
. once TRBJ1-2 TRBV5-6 TGTGCCAGCAGCCGCATGTCCAGGGACTATGGCTACACCTTC CASSRMSRDYGYTF
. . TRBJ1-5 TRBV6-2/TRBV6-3 TGTGCCAGCAGTTCGGGTGCCAGCAATCAGCCCCAGCATTTT CASSSGASNQPQHF
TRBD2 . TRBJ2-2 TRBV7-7 TGTGCCAGCAGCCAGACTAGCGGAGACACCGGGGAGCTGTTTTTT CASSQTSGDTGELFF
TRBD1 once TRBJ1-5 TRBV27 TGTGCCAGCAGAAAACAGGGGGCGCGAAACAATCAGCCCCAGCATTTT CASRKQGARNNQPQHF
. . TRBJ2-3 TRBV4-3 TGCGCCAGCAGCCAAGATCCGGGGGTTGTGACAGATACGCAGTATTTT CASSQDPGVVTDTQYF
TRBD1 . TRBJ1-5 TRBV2 TGTGCCAGCAGGCGCGATCGGACAGGGTCTAGCAATCAGCCCCAGCATTTT CASRRDRTGSSNQPQHF
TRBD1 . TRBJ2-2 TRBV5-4 TGTGCCAGCAGCTTAAACCCCGGGACAGCGAACACCGGGGAGCTGTTTTTT CASSLNPGTANTGELFF
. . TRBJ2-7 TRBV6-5 TGTGCCAGCAGTTACTCGTTCGGGGACGAGCAGTACTTC CASSYSFGDEQYF
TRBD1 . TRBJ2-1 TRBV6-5 TGTGCCAGCAGTCCAAAACAGGGGGGTGAGCAGTTCTTC CASSPKQGGEQFF
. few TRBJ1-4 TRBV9 TGTGCCAGCAGCGTAGCAACCGCGCCGAGGGAAAAACTGTTTTTT CASSVATAPREKLFF
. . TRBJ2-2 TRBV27 TGTGCCAGCAGTCTACAGGGTCCCGGGGAGCTGTTTTTT CASSLQGPGELFF
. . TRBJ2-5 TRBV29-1 TGCAGCGTTCTTTCCGGGCGGGGAGAGACCCAGTACTTC CSVLSGRGETQYF
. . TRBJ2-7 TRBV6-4 TGTGCCAGCAGTGACTCGAGAGGGATGGACAGCTACGAGCAGTACTTC CASSDSRGMDSYEQYF
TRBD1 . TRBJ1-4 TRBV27 TGTGCCAGCAGTCCCCGGGACAGAGCAACTAATGAAAAACTGTTTTTT CASSPRDRATNEKLFF
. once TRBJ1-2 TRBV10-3 TGTGCCATCAGTGCGCCACCAGGACAACCCGAAGGGTATGGCTACACCTTC CAISAPPGQPEGYGYTF
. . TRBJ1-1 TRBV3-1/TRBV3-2 TGTGCCAGCAGCCAAGTTGCGGGGGGTGAAGCTTTCTTT CASSQVAGGEAFF
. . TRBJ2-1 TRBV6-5 TGTGCCAGCACCGAGGGGCTAGCGAGTGAGCAGTTCTTC CASTEGLASEQFF
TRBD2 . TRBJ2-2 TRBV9 TGTGCCAGCAGCCCGGGGGGGCTCCCAAACACCGGGGAGCTGTTTTTT CASSPGGLPNTGELFF
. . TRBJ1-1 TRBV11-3 TGTGCCAGCAGCCGACAGGAGAACACTGAAGCTTTCTTT CASSRQENTEAFF
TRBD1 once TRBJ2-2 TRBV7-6 TGTGCCAGCAGCCGATGGGGGACAGGGGACACCGGGGAGCTGTTTTTT CASSRWGTGDTGELFF
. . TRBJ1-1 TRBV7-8 TGTGCCAGCAGCTTAGTCCCCTTCACTGAAGCTTTCTTT CASSLVPFTEAFF
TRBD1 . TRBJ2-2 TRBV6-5 TGTGCCAGCCGGAGGGACAGGGGGGACACCGGGGAGCTGTTTTTT CASRRDRGDTGELFF
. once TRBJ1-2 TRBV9 TGTGCCAGCAGCGTAATGTCTGCGGGGCAGAACTATGGCTACACCTTC CASSVMSAGQNYGYTF
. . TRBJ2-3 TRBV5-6 TGTGCCAGCAGCTTGGGTCGGGGACTGGGCACAGATACGCAGTATTTT CASSLGRGLGTDTQYF
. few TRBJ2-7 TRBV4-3 TGCGCCAGCAGCCAGCGGGGTACCGGCTCCTACGAGCAGTACTTC CASSQRGTGSYEQYF
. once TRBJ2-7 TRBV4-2 TGTGCCAGCAGCCAAGATAGGACTAACTACGAGCAGTACTTC CASSQDRTNYEQYF
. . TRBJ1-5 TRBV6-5 TGTGCCAGCAGAAATCCGGGAGTTCAGCCCCAGCATTTT CASRNPGVQPQHF
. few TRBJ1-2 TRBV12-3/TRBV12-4 TGTGCCAGCACTCGGAGGGTTAGCTATGGCTACACCTTC CASTRRVSYGYTF
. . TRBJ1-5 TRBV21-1 TGTGCCAGCAGCAAAGAAGATGGGGGCAGTCATCAGCCCCAGCATTTT CASSKEDGGSHQPQHF
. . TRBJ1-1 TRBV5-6 TGTGCCAGCTTTAGACAGTATCTCATGAACACTGAAGCTTTCTTT CASFRQYLMNTEAFF
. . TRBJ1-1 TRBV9 TGTGCCAGCAGCGTAGACAGTTTGAACACTGAAGCTTTCTTT CASSVDSLNTEAFF
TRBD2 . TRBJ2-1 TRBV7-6 TGTGCCAGCAGCCCCCCTGCGGGGGGGATCTACAATGAGCAGTTCTTC CASSPPAGGIYNEQFF
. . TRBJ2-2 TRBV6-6 TGTGCCAGCAGTTCAGGGGTGACCGGGGAGCTGTTTTTT CASSSGVTGELFF
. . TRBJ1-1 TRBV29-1 TGCAGCGTTGAAGGGAATCCCGGGAGCACTGAAGCTTTCTTT CSVEGNPGSTEAFF
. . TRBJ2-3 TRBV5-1 TGCGCCAGCAGCCGAGAGACAGAGACGCAGTATTTT CASSRETETQYF
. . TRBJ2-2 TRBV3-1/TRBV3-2 TGTGCCAGCAGCCAACCCCGTGGCAGGGACTACACCGGGGAGCTGTTTTTT CASSQPRGRDYTGELFF
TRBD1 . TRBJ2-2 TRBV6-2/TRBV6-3 TGTGCCAGCAGTCCGACCCGGACAGGAGGCACCGGGGAGCTGTTTTTT CASSPTRTGGTGELFF
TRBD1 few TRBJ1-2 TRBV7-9 TGTGCCAGCAGGGAGCCACCTTGGGGACAGGGCTTTCATGGCTACACCTTC CASREPPWGQGFHGYTF
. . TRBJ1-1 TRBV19 TGTGCCAGTAGCTCTAGAAGAGTAGGAGGACGGACTGAAGCTTTCTTT CASSSRRVGGRTEAFF
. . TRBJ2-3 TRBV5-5 TGTGCCAGCAGCTTGGACTATTTTACAGATACGCAGTATTTT CASSLDYFTDTQYF
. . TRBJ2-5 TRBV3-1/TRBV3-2 TGTGCCAGCAGCCCGCAGAGGCTGGGAGAGACCCAGTACTTC CASSPQRLGETQYF
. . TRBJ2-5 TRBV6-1 TGTGCCAGCAGTGAAAGGGGGTACCAAGAGACCCAGTACTTC CASSERGYQETQYF
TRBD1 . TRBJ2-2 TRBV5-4 TGTGCCAGCAGCTTTTCCGGACAGGGTAGGGACACCGGGGAGCTGTTTTTT CASSFSGQGRDTGELFF
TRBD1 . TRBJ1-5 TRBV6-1 TGTGCCAGCAGTGAATACAGGAGGACAGGGGCTCAGCCCCAGCATTTT CASSEYRRTGAQPQHF
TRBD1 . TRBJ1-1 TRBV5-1 TGCGCCAGCAGCCCCCGGGACAGGGGTATGAACACTGAAGCTTTCTTT CASSPRDRGMNTEAFF
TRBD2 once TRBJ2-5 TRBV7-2 TGTGCCAGCAGCTTAGTAAGCGGGGGATCCCAAGAGACCCAGTACTTC CASSLVSGGSQETQYF
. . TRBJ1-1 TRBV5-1 TGCGCCAGCAGGGAGGGTCAGGTGAACACTGAAGCTTTCTTT CASREGQVNTEAFF
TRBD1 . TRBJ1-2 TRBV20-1 TGCAGTGCTAGTTATGGACAGGATCACTATGGCTACACCTTC CSASYGQDHYGYTF
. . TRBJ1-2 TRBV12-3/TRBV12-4 TGTGCCAGCACCCACGCGGGAGTAAGCTACACCTTC CASTHAGVSYTF
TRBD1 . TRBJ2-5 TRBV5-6 TGTGCCAGCAGTTTCCCGGGACAGGGAGGCGAGACCCAGTACTTC CASSFPGQGGETQYF
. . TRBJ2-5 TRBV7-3 TGTGCCAGCAGCTTAGCAGGGGATCCCGCCGCGGAGACCCAGTACTTC CASSLAGDPAAETQYF
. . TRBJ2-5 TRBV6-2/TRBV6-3 TGTGCCAGCAGTTACTCGGGGACAAGTTGGGAGACCCAGTACTTC CASSYSGTSWETQYF